This entry describes one TCR beta chain. V lost 7 bases and J lost 9; bases outside the gene matches: 22. Germline-derived CDR1 and CDR2 are LNHDA and SQIVND (reference sequence). The CDR3 extends over 18 amino acids. These data belong to a study of preoperative IRX-2 immunotherapy in early breast cancer. Produced via immunoSEQ multiplex PCR; TCRdb's table is partial and in-frame only. The sample holds about 32,000 clones, roughly 80% seen once. Described treatment: preoperative locoregional IRX-2 cytokine immunotherapy. The gene calls are TRBV19 and TRBJ2-1; TRBD1 matches at 9 bases. The receptor was derived from a human donor with breast cancer. Sequencing was performed on lymph node tissue, taken from a patient treated with IRX-2 immunotherapy. This CDR3 reads CASTRRERTGVVGSEQFF. For the CDR3, the DNA is TGTGCCAGTACCCGGAGGGAAAGGACAGGGGTCGTGGGTAGTGAGCAGTTCTTC. The full variable domain, completed using reference TRBV19 and TRBJ2-1, is DGGITQSPKYLFRKEGQNVTLSCEQNLNHDAMYWYRQDPGQGLRLIYYSQIVNDFQKGDIAEGYSVSREKKESFPLTVTSAQKNPTAFYLCASTRRERTGVVGSEQFFGPGTRLTVL.